The 18 T cell receptor beta chains presented below share a single source sample, sequenced in a study of cytomegalovirus exposure and HLA in healthy donors. The primer mix had 60 Vbeta and 13 Jbeta primers. Generated by immunoSEQ multiplex PCR, the TCRdb table keeps only in-frame clones and is missing some. The sample holds over 120,000 clones; more than 70% are singletons and the top ten take over 2%. The sequenced material came from PBMCs. These receptors originate from a man aged 45-65 years in good health and CMV-seronegative.

V and J are TRBV19 and TRBJ2-5; 7 nucleotides align to TRBD2. Germline CDR1 LNHDA, CDR2 SQIVND (reference sequence). Trimming at V came to 4 bases and at J to 5 bases, leaving 13 bases not matched to a gene. CDR3 size: 16 residues. The CDR3 protein is CASSTLGVGGRETQYF. DNA for the CDR3: TGTGCCAGTAGTACCCTAGGTGTGGGAGGGAGGGAGACCCAGTACTTC.

This sequence joins TRBV4-1 and TRBJ2-1; D perhaps matches TRBD2 (6 bases). This CDR3 region has 16 residues. The germline CDR1 and CDR2 sequences are MGHRA and YSYEKL. The V gene lost 1 base and the J gene lost 3 bases, with 13 bases spanning the gap. CDR3 DNA sequence: TGCGCCAGCAGCCAAGGAAGCGGCGGGAACTACAATGAGCAGTTCTTC. Amino acids: CASSQGSGGNYNEQFF.

This chain joins TRBV7-8 and TRBJ1-1, with a weak D call TRBD1 (5 bases). This CDR3 has 15 amino acids. Trimming cost V 0 bases and J 1 base, with 9 bases left between them. CDR1 SGHVS and CDR2 FQNEAQ come from the germline V gene. In nucleotides, the CDR3 is TGTGCCAGCAGCTTAGCGCTCAGGGCGAACACTGAAGCTTTCTTT. Its protein product is CASSLALRANTEAFF.

V gene TRBV5-1 combines with J gene TRBJ2-1; 12 positions agree with TRBD2. The CDR3 loop spans 14 amino acids. Unmatched junction bases numbered 1, after V lost 0 bases and J lost 9 bases. Germline CDR1 reads SGHRS; CDR2 reads YFSETQ. The CDR3 DNA reads TGCGCCAGCAGCTTGGGACTAGCGGGGGTTGAGCAGTTCTTC. Translating it yields CASSLGLAGVEQFF.

V and J are TRBV27 and TRBJ2-5; 8 bases are shared with TRBD1. This CDR3 is 15 amino acids long. Germline values: CDR1 MNHEY, CDR2 SMNVEV (reference sequence). The J segment lost 1 base and the V segment lost 4 bases, leaving 5 bases of the junction unmatched. For the CDR3, the DNA is TGTGCCAGCAGTTCAGCCAGGGGGCTCCAAGAGACCCAGTACTTC. As protein: CASSSARGLQETQYF.

The V gene is TRBV9, the J gene TRBJ2-3, with a possible D match to TRBD2 (5 bases). The CDR3 length is 15 residues. V lost 0 bases and J lost 0, with 8 bases in between. Germline V lookup: CDR1 SGDLS, CDR2 YYNGEE. CDR3 coding DNA: TGTGCCAGCAGCGTAGACCAGCGGAGCACAGATACGCAGTATTTT. As protein: CASSVDQRSTDTQYF.

The V call is TRBV7-6, the J call TRBJ1-1; TRBD1 agrees at 7 bases. The V gene's germline CDR1 is SGHVS and CDR2 FNYEAQ. After removal of 3 bases from V and 7 bases from J, the junction contained 5 bases not matched to a gene. The CDR3 is made up of 13 amino acids. The chain's CDR3 is CASSLGQGVEAFF. CDR3 nucleotides: TGTGCCAGCAGCTTGGGCCAGGGGGTTGAAGCTTTCTTT.

The chain uses TRBV2 and TRBJ1-1, with 9 positions matching TRBD1. CDR1 is SNHLY and CDR2 is FYNNEI in the germline V gene. The CDR3 contains 14 residues. With 11 bases clipped from V and 6 bases from J, the junction kept 13 bases outside the gene matches. The CDR3 DNA sequence: TGTGCCGGCGTGAAACAGGGGGCAGGGTCTGAAGCTTTCTTT. Its translation: CAGVKQGAGSEAFF.

The CDR3, as DNA: TGTGCCAGCAGTTTTCAGGGGAAGGTGAACACTGAAGCTTTCTTT. Its protein product is CASSFQGKVNTEAFF. This chain links TRBV6-1 with TRBJ1-1; a weak D match, TRBD1 (6 bases). The CDR3 covers 15 residues. Germline CDR1 MNHNS, CDR2 SASEGT. V lost 5 bases and J 0 bases, leaving 13 bases between the germline ends.

A few counts support this clone. This chain joins TRBV15 and TRBJ2-5, with a tentative D call TRBD1 (7 bases). CDR3 size: 12 residues. In germline, CDR1 is LNHNV, CDR2 YYDKDF (reference sequence). Trimming removed 1 base from V and 11 bases from J, with 11 bases in between. Here the CDR3 reads CATSRGGDSQYF. The CDR3 nucleotides are TGTGCCACCAGCAGAGGGGGGGACAGTCAGTACTTC.

The V gene is TRBV2, the J gene TRBJ1-2; TRBD1 might be the D (6 bases). This CDR3 spans 17 amino acids. Germline assignment: CDR1 SNHLY and CDR2 FYNNEI. Trimming took off 4 bases at V and 1 base at J, with 19 bases between the two ends. The CDR3 DNA reads TGTGCCAGCAGTGCCCCCCCGGGGGGGCGTCATAACTATGGCTACACCTTC. This sequence encodes CASSAPPGGRHNYGYTF.

This chain connects TRBV29-1 to TRBJ2-4; D remains unclear. Germline CDR1 is SQVTM and CDR2 is ANQGSEA. The germline V and J ends were trimmed by 0 bases and 0 bases, with 6 bases remaining between them. There are 14 residues in the CDR3. CDR3 in amino acids: CSVEDPVAKNIQYF. In nucleotides, the CDR3 is TGCAGCGTTGAAGACCCGGTAGCCAAAAACATTCAGTACTTC.

This clone has only a few counts. This chain connects TRBV2 to TRBJ1-2; D call uncertain. Germline lookup yields CDR1 SNHLY and CDR2 FYNNEI. Deletions cut 0 bases from V and 1 base from J, with 9 bases between. CDR3 length equals 15 residues. DNA of the CDR3: TGTGCCAGCAGTGAAGCGCTTGGCCTTAACTATGGCTACACCTTC. Protein product: CASSEALGLNYGYTF. The variable domain in full, with the rest retrieved from reference TRBV2 and TRBJ1-2, is EPEVTQTPSHQVTQMGQEVILRCVPISNHLYFYWYRQILGQKVEFLVSFYNNEISEKSEIFDDQFSVERPDGSNFTLKIRSTKLEDSAMYFCASSEALGLNYGYTFGSGTRLTVV.

The V call is TRBV29-1, the J call TRBJ2-1, with a possible D match to TRBD2 (6 bases). V dropped 4 bases and J dropped 5 bases, with 12 bases sitting between them. The CDR3 covers 13 residues. The V gene's germline CDR1 is SQVTM and CDR2 ANQGSEA. This chain's CDR3 is CSVVAGFHNEQFF. DNA for the CDR3: TGCAGCGTTGTGGCGGGATTCCACAATGAGCAGTTCTTC.

The chain employs TRBV7-2 and TRBJ2-5, with D possibly being TRBD2 (5 bases). From germline, CDR1 is SGHTA and CDR2 FQGNSA. The CDR3 loop spans 15 amino acids. Trimming cost V 3 bases and J 4 bases, with 15 bases left between them. This chain's CDR3 is CASSFVSERGETQYF. The CDR3, as DNA: TGTGCCAGCAGCTTCGTCAGCGAACGGGGAGAGACCCAGTACTTC.

The V gene is TRBV27, the J gene TRBJ1-1; TRBD1 aligns across 9 bases. There are 12 residues in the CDR3. The germline V gene has CDR1 MNHEY and CDR2 SMNVEV (reference sequence). J lost 9 bases, V lost 3 bases, and 2 bases had no gene match. The CDR3 bases are TGTGCCAGCAGTTTCGGGACAGGGAAAGCTTTCTTT. This codes for CASSFGTGKAFF.

The V call is TRBV29-1, the J call TRBJ2-7; 11 bases are shared with TRBD1. After removal of 7 bases from V and 2 bases from J, the junction contained 7 bases not matched to a gene. Germline V lookup: CDR1 SQVTM, CDR2 ANQGSEA. The CDR3 sequence is 14 residues long. CDR3 residues: CSARGQGETYEQYF. In DNA form, the CDR3 reads TGCAGCGCCCGGGGACAGGGGGAAACCTACGAGCAGTACTTC.

The V gene is TRBV7-8, the J gene TRBJ1-2, with 7 bases matching TRBD1. V dropped 5 bases and J dropped 0; count of bases not matched to a gene: 3. The CDR3 spans 14 residues. CDR1 is SGHVS and CDR2 is FQNEAQ in the germline V gene. The CDR3 sequence: CASSRDSPNYGYTF. The DNA for the CDR3 is TGTGCCAGCAGCCGGGACAGTCCTAACTATGGCTACACCTTC.